The clone carrying this T cell receptor (beta chain) has more than one count but fewer than ten. From the 5' RACE reads, TCRdb called clonotypes with MiXCR, one entry per CDR3 protein. The sample includes just over 450,000 distinct CDR3 sequences, approximately 15% of them seen just once. Germline loops: CDR1 MDHEN, CDR2 SYDVKM. V lost 1 base and J lost 7, with 15 bases in between. The CDR3 runs to 15 residues. The data are from a study of identical twins. These data were also filed under a second study, of yellow fever vaccine responses in identical twins.

The sample consisted of CD4+ T cells sorted from blood. The TCR originated in a woman under 30 in good health. This rearrangement joins TRBV28 to TRBJ2-3, with a weak D call TRBD1 (6 bases). In nucleotides, the CDR3 is TGTGCCAGCAGTTTATCGGGTCCGGGACAAAATACGCAGTATTTT. It encodes CASSLSGPGQNTQYF. The variable domain in full, with the rest retrieved from reference TRBV28 and TRBJ2-3, is DVKVTQSSRYLVKRTGEKVFLECVQDMDHENMFWYRQDPGLGLRLIYFSYDVKMKEKGDIPEGYSVSREKKERFSLILESASTNQTSMYLCASSLSGPGQNTQYFGPGTRLTVL.